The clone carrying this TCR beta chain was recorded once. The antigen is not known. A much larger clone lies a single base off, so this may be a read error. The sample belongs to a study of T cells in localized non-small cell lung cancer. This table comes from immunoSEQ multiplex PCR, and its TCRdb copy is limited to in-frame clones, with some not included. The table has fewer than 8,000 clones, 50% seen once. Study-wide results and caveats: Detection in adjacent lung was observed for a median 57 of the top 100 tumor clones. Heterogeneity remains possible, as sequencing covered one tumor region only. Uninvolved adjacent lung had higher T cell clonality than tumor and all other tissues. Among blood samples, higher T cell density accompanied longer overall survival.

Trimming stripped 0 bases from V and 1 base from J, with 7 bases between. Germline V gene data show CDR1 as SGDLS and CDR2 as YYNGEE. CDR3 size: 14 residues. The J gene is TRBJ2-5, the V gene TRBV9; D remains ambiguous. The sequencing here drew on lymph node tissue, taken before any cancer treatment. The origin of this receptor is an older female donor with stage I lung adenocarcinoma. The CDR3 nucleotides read TGTGCCAGCAGCGTAGAAGGGATCCAAGAGACCCAGTACTTC. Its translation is CASSVEGIQETQYF. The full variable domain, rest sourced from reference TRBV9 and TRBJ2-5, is DSGVTQTPKHLITATGQRVTLRCSPRSGDLSVYWYQQSLDQGLQFLIQYYNGEERAKGNILERFSAQQFPDLHSELNLSSLELGDSALYFCASSVEGIQETQYFGPGTRLLVL.